The clone carrying this T cell receptor beta chain was counted between two and nine times. TCRdb re-analysed the RACE reads in MiXCR, keeping a single row per CDR3 protein. The table has about 84,000 distinct CDR3 sequences, under 11% seen once. There are 15 residues in the CDR3. V lost 6 bases and J lost 4; bases outside the gene matches: 6. CDR1 is SGHDN, CDR2 FVKESK, per germline. Sample time point: patch test 2, 6 weeks after DPC sensitization. Treatment noted: therapeutic diphenylcyclopropenone sensitization with weekly scalp DPC. This sample was taken from a study of human T cells and chemical hapten exposure.

The clonotype comes from a woman between 45 and 65 years old with alopecia areata. Some clones in this sample may be carry-over from other donors' samples. Here the sequenced sample was whole blood, taken in connection with sensitization to the hapten diphenylcyclopropenone (DPC). The chain couples TRBV14 to TRBJ2-2; TRBD2 aligns across 9 bases. CDR3 residues: CASRHSGRRTGELFF. DNA for the CDR3: TGTGCCAGCAGACATAGCGGGAGACGCACCGGGGAGCTGTTTTTT.